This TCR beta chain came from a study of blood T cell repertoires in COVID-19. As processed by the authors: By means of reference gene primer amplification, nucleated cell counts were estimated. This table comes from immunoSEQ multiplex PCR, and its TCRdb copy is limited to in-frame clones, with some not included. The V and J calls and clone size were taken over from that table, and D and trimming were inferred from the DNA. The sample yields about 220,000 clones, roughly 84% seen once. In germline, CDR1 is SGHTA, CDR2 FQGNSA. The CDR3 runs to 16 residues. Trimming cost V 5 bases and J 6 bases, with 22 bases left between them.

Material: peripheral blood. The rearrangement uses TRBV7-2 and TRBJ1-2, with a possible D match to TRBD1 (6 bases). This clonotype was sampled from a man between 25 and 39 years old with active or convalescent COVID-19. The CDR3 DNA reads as TGTGCCAGCAGCGGCAGGAGGCAGGGGCACCGAGATGGCTACACCTTC. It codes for CASSGRRQGHRDGYTF.